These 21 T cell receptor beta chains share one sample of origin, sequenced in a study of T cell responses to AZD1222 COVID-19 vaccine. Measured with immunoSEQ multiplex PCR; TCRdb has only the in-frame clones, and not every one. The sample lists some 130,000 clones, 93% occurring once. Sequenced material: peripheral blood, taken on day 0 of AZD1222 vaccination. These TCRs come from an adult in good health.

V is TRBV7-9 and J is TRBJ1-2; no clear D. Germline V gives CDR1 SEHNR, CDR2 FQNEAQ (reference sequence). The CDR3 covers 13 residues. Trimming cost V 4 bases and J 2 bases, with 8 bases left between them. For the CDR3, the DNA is TGTGCCAGCAGCTCCGACTCGAACTATGGCTACACCTTC. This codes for CASSSDSNYGYTF. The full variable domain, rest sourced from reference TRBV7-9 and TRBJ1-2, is DTGVSQNPRHKITKRGQNVTFRCDPISEHNRLYWYRQTLGQGPEFLTYFQNEAQLEKSRLLSDRFSAERPKGSFSTLEIQRTEQGDSAMYLCASSSDSNYGYTFGSGTRLTVV.

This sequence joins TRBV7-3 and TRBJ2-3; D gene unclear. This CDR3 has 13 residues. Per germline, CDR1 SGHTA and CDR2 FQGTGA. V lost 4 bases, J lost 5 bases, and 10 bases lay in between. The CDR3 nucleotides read TGTGCCAGCAGCTCACGAAATGTAGATACGCAGTATTTT. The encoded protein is CASSSRNVDTQYF. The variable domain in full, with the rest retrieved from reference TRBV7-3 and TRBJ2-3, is GAGVSQTPSNKVTEKGKYVELRCDPISGHTALYWYRQSLGQGPEFLIYFQGTGAADDSGLPNDRFFAVRPEGSVSTLKIQRTERGDSAVYLCASSSRNVDTQYFGPGTRLTVL.

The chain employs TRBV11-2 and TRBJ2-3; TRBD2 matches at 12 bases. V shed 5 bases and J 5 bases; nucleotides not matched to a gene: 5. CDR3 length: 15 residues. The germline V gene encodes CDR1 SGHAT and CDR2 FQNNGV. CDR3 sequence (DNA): TGTGCCAGCAGCCCCAGACTAGCGGGAGAAGATACGCAGTATTTT. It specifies CASSPRLAGEDTQYF.

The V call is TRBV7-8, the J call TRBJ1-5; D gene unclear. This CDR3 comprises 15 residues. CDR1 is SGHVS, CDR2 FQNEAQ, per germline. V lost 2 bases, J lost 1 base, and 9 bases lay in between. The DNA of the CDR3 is TGTGCCAGCAGCTTACCCGGGGAGAGCAATCAGCCCCAGCATTTT. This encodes CASSLPGESNQPQHF.

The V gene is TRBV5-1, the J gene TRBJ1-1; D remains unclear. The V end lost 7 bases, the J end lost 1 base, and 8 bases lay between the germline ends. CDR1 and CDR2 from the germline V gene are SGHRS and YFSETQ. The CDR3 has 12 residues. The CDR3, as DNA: TGCGCCAGCGGGCTAGGGAACACTGAAGCTTTCTTT. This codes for CASGLGNTEAFF.

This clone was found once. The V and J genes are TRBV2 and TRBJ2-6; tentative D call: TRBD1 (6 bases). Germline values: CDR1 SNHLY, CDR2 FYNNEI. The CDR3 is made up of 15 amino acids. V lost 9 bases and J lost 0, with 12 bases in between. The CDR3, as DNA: TGTGCCAGTCAGGGGTGGGGCTCTGGGGCCAACGTCCTGACTTTC. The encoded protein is CASQGWGSGANVLTF.

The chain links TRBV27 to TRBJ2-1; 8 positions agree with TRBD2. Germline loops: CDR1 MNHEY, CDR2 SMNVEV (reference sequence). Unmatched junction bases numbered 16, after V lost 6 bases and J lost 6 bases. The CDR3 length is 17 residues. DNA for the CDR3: TGTGCCAGCAGCCCCCGGATAGCGGGAAAGGTATCCAATGAGCAGTTCTTC. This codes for CASSPRIAGKVSNEQFF.

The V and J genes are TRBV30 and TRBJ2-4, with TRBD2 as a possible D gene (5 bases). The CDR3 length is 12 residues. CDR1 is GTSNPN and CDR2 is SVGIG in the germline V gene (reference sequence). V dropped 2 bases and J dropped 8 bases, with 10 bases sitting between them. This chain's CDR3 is CAWSTSIDIQYF. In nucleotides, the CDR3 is TGTGCCTGGAGTACTAGTATAGACATTCAGTACTTC.

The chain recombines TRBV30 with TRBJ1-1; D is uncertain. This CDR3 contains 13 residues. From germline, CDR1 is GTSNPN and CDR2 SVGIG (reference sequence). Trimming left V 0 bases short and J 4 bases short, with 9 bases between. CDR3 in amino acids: CAWSVRWGTEAFF. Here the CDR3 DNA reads TGTGCCTGGAGTGTAAGGTGGGGCACTGAAGCTTTCTTT.

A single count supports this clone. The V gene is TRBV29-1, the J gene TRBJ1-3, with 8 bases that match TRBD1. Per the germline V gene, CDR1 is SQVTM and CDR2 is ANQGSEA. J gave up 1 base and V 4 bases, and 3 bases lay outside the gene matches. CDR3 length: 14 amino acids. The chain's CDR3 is CSVATGASGNTIYF. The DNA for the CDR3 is TGCAGCGTTGCGACAGGGGCGTCTGGAAACACCATATATTTT. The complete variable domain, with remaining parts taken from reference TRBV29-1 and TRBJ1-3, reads SAVISQKPSRDICQRGTSLTIQCQVDSQVTMMFWYRQQPGQSLTLIATANQGSEATYESGFVIDKFPISRPNLTFSTLTVSNMSPEDSSIYLCSVATGASGNTIYFGEGSWLTVV.

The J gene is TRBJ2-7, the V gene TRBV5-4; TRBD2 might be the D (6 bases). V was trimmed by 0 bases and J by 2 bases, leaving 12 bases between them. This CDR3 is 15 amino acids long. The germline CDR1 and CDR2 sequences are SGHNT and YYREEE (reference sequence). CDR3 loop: CASSLDGGSAYEQYF. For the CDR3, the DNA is TGTGCCAGCAGCTTGGACGGAGGGAGCGCCTACGAGCAGTACTTC. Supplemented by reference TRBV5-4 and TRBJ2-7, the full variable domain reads ETGVTQSPTHLIKTRGQQVTLRCSSQSGHNTVSWYQQALGQGPQFIFQYYREEENGRGNFPPRFSGLQFPNYSSELNVNALELDDSALYLCASSLDGGSAYEQYFGPGTRLTVT.

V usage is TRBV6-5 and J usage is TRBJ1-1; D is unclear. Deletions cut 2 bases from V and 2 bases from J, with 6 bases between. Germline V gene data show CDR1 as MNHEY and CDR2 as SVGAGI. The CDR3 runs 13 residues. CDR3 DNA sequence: TGTGCCAGCAGTTACAGGAAAAACACTGAAGCTTTCTTT. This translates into CASSYRKNTEAFF.

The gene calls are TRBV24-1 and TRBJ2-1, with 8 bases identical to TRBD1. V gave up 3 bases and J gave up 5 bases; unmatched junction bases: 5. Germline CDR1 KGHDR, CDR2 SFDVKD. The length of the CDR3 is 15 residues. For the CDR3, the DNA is TGTGCCACCAGTGATCCTACGACAGGGGACAATGAGCAGTTCTTC. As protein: CATSDPTTGDNEQFF.

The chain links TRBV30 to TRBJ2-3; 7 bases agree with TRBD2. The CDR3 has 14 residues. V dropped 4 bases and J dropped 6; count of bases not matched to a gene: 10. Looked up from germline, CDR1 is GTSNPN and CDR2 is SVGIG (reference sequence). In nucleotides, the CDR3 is TGTGCCTGGACCCGGGGCGGGAGTCGGGATACGCAGTATTTT. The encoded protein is CAWTRGGSRDTQYF.

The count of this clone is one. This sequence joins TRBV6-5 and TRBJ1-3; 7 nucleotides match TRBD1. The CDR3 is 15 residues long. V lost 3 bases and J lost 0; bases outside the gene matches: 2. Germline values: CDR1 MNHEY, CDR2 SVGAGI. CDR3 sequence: CASSYGTASGNTIYF. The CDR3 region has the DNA TGTGCCAGCAGTTATGGGACAGCCTCTGGAAACACCATATATTTT.

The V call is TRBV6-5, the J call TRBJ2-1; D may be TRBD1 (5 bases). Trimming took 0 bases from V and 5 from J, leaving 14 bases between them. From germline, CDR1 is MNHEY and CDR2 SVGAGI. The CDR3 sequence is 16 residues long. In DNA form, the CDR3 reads TGTGCCAGCAGTTACTCTACTTACACAGGTAACAATGAGCAGTTCTTC. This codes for CASSYSTYTGNNEQFF.

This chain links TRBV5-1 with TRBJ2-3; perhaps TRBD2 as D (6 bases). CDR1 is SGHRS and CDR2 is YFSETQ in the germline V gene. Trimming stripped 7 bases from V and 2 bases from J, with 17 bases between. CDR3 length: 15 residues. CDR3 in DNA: TGCGCCAGCCGCGGGACTCCCGACTACACAGATACGCAGTATTTT. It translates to CASRGTPDYTDTQYF.

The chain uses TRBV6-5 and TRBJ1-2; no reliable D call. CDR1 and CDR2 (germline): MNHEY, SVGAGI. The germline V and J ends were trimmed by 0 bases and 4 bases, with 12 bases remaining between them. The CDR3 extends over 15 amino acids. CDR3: CASSYSGLSFYGYTF. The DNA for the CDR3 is TGTGCCAGCAGTTACTCGGGCCTCTCTTTCTATGGCTACACCTTC.

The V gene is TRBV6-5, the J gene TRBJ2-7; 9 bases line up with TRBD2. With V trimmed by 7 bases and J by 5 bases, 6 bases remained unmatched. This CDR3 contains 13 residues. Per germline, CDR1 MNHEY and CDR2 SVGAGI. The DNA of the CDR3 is TGTGCCAGCATGGGTAGCGGGAGCGACGAGCAGTACTTC. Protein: CASMGSGSDEQYF.

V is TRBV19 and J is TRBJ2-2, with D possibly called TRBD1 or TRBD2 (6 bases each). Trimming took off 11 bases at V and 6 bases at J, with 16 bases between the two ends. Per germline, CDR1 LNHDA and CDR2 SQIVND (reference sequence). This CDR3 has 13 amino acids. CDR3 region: CAVTEGEAGELFF. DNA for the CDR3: TGTGCCGTGACAGAGGGGGAGGCCGGGGAGCTGTTTTTT. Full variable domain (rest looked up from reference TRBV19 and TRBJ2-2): DGGITQSPKYLFRKEGQNVTLSCEQNLNHDAMYWYRQDPGQGLRLIYYSQIVNDFQKGDIAEGYSVSREKKESFPLTVTSAQKNPTAFYLCAVTEGEAGELFFGEGSRLTVL.

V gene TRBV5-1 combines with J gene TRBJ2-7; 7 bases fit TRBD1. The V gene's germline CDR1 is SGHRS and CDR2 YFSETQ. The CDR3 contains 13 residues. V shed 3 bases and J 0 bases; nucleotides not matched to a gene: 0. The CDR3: CASSWTGSYEQYF. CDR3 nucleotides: TGCGCCAGCAGCTGGACAGGCTCCTACGAGCAGTACTTC.